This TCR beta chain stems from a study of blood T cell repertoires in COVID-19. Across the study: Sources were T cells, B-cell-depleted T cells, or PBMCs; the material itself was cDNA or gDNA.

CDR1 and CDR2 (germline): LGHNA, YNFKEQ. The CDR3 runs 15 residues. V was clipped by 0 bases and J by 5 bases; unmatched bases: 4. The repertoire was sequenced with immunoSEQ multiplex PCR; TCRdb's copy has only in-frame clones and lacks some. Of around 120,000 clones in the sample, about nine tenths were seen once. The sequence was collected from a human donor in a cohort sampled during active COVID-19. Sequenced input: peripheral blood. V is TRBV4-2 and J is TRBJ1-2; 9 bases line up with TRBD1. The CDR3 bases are TGTGCCAGCAGCCAAGAAGACAGGGGGTGGTATGGCTACACCTTC. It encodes CASSQEDRGWYGYTF.